This T cell receptor beta chain was profiled in a study of post-analysis software for immune sequencing data. Findings and limits, study-wide: Controls showed lower frequencies than patients for a few TRBV segments, and TRBV5-6, TRBV5-1 and TRBV20-1 were among these. By F measure, strong co-clustering occurred among samples prepared in the same batch.

Germline CDR1 and CDR2: MDHEN and SYDVKM. V gave up 6 bases and J gave up 4 bases; unmatched junction bases: 23. The length of the CDR3 is 19 residues. This clonotype was found a few times. Its antigen is as yet unknown. Built from TCR beta cDNA, the libraries had unique molecular identifiers in them. TCRdb redid the calling of the PCR reads with MiXCR, one entry per CDR3 protein. In the table there are roughly 400,000 distinct CDR3 sequences, more than 30% of which are singletons. This chain connects TRBV28 to TRBJ1-1; 7 bases line up with TRBD1. Material: blood. The TCR was taken from a girl aged 2-9 years with multiple sclerosis. The CDR3 nucleotides are TGTGCCAGCAGCCCGCCACCCCTGATCGACAGGGCTGCGACCACTGAAGCTTTCTTT. Translated: CASSPPPLIDRAATTEAFF.